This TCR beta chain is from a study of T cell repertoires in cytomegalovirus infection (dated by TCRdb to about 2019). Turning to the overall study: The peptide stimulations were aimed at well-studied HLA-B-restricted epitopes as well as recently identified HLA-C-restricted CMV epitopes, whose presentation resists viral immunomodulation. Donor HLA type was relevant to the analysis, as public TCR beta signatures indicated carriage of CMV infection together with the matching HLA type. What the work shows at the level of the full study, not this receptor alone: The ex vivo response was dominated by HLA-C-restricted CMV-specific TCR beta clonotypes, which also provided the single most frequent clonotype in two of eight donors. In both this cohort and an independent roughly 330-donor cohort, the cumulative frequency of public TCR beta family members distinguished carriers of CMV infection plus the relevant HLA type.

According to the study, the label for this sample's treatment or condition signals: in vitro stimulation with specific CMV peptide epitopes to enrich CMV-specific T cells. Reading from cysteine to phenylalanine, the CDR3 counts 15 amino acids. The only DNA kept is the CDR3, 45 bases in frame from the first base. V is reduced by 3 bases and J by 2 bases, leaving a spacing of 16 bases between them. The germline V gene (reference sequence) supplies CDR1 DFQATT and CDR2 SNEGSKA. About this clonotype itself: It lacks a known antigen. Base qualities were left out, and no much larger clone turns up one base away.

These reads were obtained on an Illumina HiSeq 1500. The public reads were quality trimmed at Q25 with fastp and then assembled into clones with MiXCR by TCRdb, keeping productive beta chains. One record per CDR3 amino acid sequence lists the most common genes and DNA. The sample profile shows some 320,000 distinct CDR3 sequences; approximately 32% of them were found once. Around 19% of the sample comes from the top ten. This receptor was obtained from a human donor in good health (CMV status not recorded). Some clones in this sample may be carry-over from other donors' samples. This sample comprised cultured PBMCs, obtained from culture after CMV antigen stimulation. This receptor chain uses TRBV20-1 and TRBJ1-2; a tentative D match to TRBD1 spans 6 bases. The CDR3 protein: CSASRPRGANYGYTF. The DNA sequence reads TGCAGTGCTAGTAGGCCCAGGGGTGCCAACTATGGCTACACCTTC.